This T cell receptor (beta chain) was captured by sequencing in a study of Ad26.COV2.S vaccination and SARS-CoV-2 variants (dated by TCRdb to about 2021). For the wider study: Vaccine-arm donors came from COV1001, a multicentre, randomized, double-blind, placebo-controlled phase I-IIa trial of Ad26.COV2.S in healthy adults. Trial participants were randomized into five groups of five, in which low-dose or high-dose Ad26.COV2.S was given once or twice, or placebo was given on both occasions. Investigators remained blinded to trial group allocation during experiments and outcome assessment. The TCR-sequenced set comprised approximately 30 samples: some 20 Ad26.COV2.S vaccine recipients, 5 placebo recipients and 8 SARS-CoV-2 convalescent individuals. Ad26.COV2.S was administered intramuscularly at a dose of 5x10^10 or 1x10^11 viral particles, either as one shot or as two shots given 56 days apart. The specificity and breadth of SARS-CoV-2-reactive T cell receptors after Ad26.COV2.S vaccination were assessed by TCRbeta repertoire sequencing.

The immunoSEQ Assay was the method used to sequence TCRbeta CDR3 regions. After extraction, genomic DNA underwent amplification by bias-controlled multiplex PCR, followed by high-throughput sequencing. The authors' pipeline ran thus. Collapsing and filtering of sequences were performed to quantify the absolute abundance of each unique TCRbeta CDR3 region. T cell fraction was estimated by normalization of TCRbeta template counts to usable DNA, with usable DNA being measured through amplification of reference genes present in all nucleated cells. Repertoire TCRs were annotated as SARS-CoV-2-specific by exact matching of V gene, CDR3 amino acid sequence and J gene to a known reactive TCR set. MIRA supplied the reference SARS-CoV-2 TCR set, which was filtered for enrichment in COVID-19-positive ImmuneCODE repertoires so that public or cross-reactive TCRs were removed. Using the MIRA antigens, annotated TCRs were further analysed by specific ORF or by position within an ORF. Depth was the summed frequency of annotated unique rearrangements, while breadth was defined as annotated unique rearrangements over total unique productive rearrangements. Two-sided Wilcoxon rank-sum tests were applied when comparing TCR breadth between groups. Not all clones reach the TCRdb copy of this immuneACCESS table, which keeps in-frame sequences only. Checked studies attribute under half of the gap to unresolved V genes and leave the rest unexplained. The V and J calls and clone size come from that table; D and trimming were worked out from the DNA. This sample lists 300,000 to 350,000 clones; 86% were detected once. The ten largest clonotypes hold under 2% of the sample.

Points on this clone: The antigen it recognizes is unknown. Base qualities were left out, and no much larger clone turns up one base away.

The CDR3 spans 14 residues, from the cysteine through the phenylalanine. CDR3 DNA is the only sequence kept; it has 42 bases, read in frame from the first base. Reading the germline V gene gives CDR1 KGHSH and CDR2 LQKENI. A distance of 10 bases separates the germline ends of V and J, which lose 2 bases and 3 bases respectively. Summary of the overall study and its limitations: According to the authors, total T cell responses may have been underestimated by the TCR breadth and depth analyses. Vaccine and placebo recipients had similar non-spike TCR breadth, a finding consistent with the vaccine containing only spike. Compared with placebo recipients, Ad26.COV2.S recipients showed higher spike-specific TCR breadth (P = 0.0014). Substantial breadth of spike-specific CD8+ and CD4+ T cell responses was reported after vaccination. The study lacked the statistical power to compare responses across vaccine doses or regimens.

The meaning of the sample's treatment or condition label: 19 received Ad26.COV2.S at low or high dose, single or two shots; 5 received placebo; per-sample allocation not given. For vaccine and placebo recipients, repertoires were sequenced using samples collected on day 63 after the first injection. Cohort 1b enrolled roughly 25 adults aged 18-55 years at a single site in Boston, USA, between 29 July and 7 August 2020. Ad26.COV2.S was a replication-incompetent adenovirus type 26 vector expressing a prefusion-stabilized SARS-CoV-2 spike protein from the original Wuhan strain. This material consisted of peripheral blood, taken in a trial of Ad26.COV2.S vaccine versus placebo. The V gene is TRBV18 and the J gene is TRBJ1-2; TRBD1 is perhaps the D gene, given 6 matching bases. This sequence was found in a person aged 18-65 years who received the Ad26.COV2.S COVID-19 vaccine or a placebo. The sequenced DNA: TGTGCCAGCTCACCAAATGCAGGGGACTATGGCTACACCTTC. Its protein product is CASSPNAGDYGYTF.